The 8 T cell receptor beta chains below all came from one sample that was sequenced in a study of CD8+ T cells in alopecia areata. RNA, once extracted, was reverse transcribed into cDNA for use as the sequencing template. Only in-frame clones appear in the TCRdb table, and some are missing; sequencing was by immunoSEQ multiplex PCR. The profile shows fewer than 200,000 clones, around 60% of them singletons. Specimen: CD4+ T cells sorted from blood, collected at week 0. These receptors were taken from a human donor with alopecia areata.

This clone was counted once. Here the CDR3 DNA reads TGTGCCAGCAGCCCCTTACGGGACACTGAAGCTTTCTTT. Its translation is CASSPLRDTEAFF. The J gene is TRBJ1-1, the V gene TRBV11-3; D is unresolved. Germline V gene sequence: CDR1 SGHNT, CDR2 YENEEA. This CDR3 is built from 13 residues. The germline V and J ends were trimmed by 5 bases and 3 bases, with 10 bases remaining between them.

Here the CDR3 reads CAISDRTGTYEQYF. The CDR3 DNA reads TGTGCCATCAGTGACAGGACCGGCACCTACGAGCAGTACTTC. The chain joins TRBV10-3 to TRBJ2-7; no definite D call. Trimming cost V 3 bases and J 2 bases, with 11 bases left between them. Germline loops: CDR1 ENHRY, CDR2 SYGVKD. This CDR3 contains 14 residues.

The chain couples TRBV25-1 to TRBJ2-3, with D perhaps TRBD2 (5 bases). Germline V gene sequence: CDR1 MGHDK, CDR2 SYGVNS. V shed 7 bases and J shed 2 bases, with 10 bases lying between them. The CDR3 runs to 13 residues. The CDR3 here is CASTRTHTDTQYF. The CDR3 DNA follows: TGTGCCAGCACCCGGACTCACACAGATACGCAGTATTTT. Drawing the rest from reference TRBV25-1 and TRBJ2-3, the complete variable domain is EADIYQTPRYLVIGTGKKITLECSQTMGHDKMYWYQQDPGMELHLIHYSYGVNSTEKGDLSSESTVSRIRTEHFPLTLESARPSHTSQYLCASTRTHTDTQYFGPGTRLTVL.

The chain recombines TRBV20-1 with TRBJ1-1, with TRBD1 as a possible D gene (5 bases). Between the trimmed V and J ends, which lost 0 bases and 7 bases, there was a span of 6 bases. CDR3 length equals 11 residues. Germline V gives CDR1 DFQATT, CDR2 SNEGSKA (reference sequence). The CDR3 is CSARDGGEAFF. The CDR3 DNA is TGCAGTGCTAGAGATGGGGGTGAAGCTTTCTTT.

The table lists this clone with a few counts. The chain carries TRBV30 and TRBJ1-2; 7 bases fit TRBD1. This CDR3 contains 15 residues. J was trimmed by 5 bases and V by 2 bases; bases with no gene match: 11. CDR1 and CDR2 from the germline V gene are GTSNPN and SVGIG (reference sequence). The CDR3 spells CAWSPGVGGWYGYTF. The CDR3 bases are TGTGCCTGGAGTCCGGGCGTAGGGGGCTGGTATGGCTACACCTTC.

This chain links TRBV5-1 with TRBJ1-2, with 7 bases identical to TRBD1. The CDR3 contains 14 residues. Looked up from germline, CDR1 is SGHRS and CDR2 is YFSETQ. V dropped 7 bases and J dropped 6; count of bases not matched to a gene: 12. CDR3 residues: CASAERKGGDGYTF. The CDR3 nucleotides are TGCGCCAGCGCCGAGAGGAAAGGGGGCGATGGCTACACCTTC.

The CDR3 loop reads CASSQEGGSSQPQHF. The CDR3 bases are TGCGCCAGCAGCCAAGAGGGCGGCTCGAGTCAGCCCCAGCATTTT. The rearrangement links TRBV4-1 to TRBJ1-5; D not certain. The CDR3 sequence is 15 residues long. The germline V gene encodes CDR1 MGHRA and CDR2 YSYEKL. Between the trimmed V and J ends, which lost 0 bases and 6 bases, there was a span of 12 bases.

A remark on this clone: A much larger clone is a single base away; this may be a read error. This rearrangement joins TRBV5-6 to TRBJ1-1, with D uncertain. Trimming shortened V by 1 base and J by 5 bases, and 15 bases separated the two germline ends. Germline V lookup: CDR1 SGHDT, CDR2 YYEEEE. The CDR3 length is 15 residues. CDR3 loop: CASSLQPGRETEAFF. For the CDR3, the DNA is TGTGCCAGCAGCTTGCAGCCGGGCCGGGAAACTGAAGCTTTCTTT. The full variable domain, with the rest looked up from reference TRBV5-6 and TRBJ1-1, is DAGVTQSPTHLIKTRGQQVTLRCSPKSGHDTVSWYQQALGQGPQFIFQYYEEEERQRGNFPDRFSGHQFPNYSSELNVNALLLGDSALYLCASSLQPGRETEAFFGQGTRLTVV.